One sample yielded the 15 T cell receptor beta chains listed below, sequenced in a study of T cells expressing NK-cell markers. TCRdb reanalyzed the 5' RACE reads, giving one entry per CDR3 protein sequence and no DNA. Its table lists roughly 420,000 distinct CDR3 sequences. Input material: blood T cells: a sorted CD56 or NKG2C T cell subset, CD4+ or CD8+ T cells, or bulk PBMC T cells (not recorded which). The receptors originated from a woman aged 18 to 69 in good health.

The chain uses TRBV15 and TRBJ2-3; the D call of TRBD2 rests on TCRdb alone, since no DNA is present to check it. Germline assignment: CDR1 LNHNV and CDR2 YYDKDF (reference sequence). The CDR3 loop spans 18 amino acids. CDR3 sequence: CATSRDNRLAGITDTQYF.

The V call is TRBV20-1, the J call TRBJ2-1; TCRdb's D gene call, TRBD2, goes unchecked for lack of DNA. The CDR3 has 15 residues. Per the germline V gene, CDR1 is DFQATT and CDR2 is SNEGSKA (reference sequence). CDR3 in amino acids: CSARGSRGRANEQFF.

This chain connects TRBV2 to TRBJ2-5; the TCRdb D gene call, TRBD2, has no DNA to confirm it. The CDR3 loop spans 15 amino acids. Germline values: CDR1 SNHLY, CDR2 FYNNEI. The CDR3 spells CASRRPGTTTETQYF.

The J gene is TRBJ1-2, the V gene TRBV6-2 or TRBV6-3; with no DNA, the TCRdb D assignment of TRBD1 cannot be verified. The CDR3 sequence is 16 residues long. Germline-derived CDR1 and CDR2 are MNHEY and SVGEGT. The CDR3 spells CASSYRGTAANYGYTF.

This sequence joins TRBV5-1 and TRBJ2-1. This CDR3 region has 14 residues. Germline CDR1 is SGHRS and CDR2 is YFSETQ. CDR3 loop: CASSLATLIYEQFF.

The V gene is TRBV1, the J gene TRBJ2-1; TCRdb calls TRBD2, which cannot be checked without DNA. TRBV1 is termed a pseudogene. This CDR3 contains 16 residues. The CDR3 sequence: CTSSQWTSGRVGEQFF.

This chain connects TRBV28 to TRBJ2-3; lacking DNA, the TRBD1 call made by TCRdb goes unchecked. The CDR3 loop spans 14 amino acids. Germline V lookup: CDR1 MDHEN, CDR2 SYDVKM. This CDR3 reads CASSLPPEQGTQYF. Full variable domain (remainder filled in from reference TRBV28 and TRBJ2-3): DVKVTQSSRYLVKRTGEKVFLECVQDMDHENMFWYRQDPGLGLRLIYFSYDVKMKEKGDIPEGYSVSREKKERFSLILESASTNQTSMYLCASSLPPEQGTQYFGPGTRLTVL.

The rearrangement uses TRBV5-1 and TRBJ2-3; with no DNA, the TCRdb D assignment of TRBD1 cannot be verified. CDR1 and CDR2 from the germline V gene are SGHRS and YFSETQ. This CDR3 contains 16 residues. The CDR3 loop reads CASSLGGQGSTDTQYF.

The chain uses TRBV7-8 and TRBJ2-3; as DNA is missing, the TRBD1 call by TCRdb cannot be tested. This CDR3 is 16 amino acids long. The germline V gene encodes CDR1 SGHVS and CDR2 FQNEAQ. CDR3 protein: CASSPEERGLTDTQYF.

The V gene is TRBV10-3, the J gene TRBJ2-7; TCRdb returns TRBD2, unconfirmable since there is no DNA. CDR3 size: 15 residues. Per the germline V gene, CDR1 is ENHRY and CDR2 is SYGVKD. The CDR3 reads CASGLAGASNYEQYF.

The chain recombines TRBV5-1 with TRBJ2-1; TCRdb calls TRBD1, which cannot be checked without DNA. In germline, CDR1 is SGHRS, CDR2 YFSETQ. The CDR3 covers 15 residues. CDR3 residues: CASSLLGQAYNEQFF.

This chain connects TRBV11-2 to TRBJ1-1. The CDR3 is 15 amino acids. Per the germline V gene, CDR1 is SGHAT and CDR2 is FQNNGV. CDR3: CASSLDGWGNTEAFF. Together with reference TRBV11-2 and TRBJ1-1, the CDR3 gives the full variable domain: EAGVAQSPRYKIIEKRQSVAFWCNPISGHATLYWYQQILGQGPKLLIQFQNNGVVDDSQLPKDRFSAERLKGVDSTLKIQPAKLEDSAVYLCASSLDGWGNTEAFFGQGTRLTVV.

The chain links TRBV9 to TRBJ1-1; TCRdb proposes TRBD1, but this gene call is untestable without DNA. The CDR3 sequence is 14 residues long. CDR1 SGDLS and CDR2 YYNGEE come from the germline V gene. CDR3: CASSVGGRNTEAFF.

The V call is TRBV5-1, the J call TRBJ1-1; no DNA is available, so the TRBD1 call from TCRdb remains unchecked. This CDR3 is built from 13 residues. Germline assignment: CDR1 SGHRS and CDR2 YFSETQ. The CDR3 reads CASSFTGSVEAFF.

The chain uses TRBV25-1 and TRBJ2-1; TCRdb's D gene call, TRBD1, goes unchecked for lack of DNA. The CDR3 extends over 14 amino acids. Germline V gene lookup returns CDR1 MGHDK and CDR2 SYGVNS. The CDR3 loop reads CASSVETGGYEQFF.